This entry lists 2 T cell receptor beta chains sequenced from one sample in a study of T cell repertoires in cytomegalovirus infection. Their cognate antigens are unknown. One entry per CDR3 protein, called by TCRdb with MiXCR from the reads. Here the sample spans approximately 1,000,000 distinct CDR3 sequences, roughly 30% being singletons. Sequenced material: cultured CD8+ T cells from PBMCs, taken from culture after CMV antigen stimulation. Receptors originate from a human donor in good health (CMV status not recorded). Some clones in this sample may be carry-over from other donors' samples.

This clonotype was observed a handful of times. The chain carries TRBV6-2 or TRBV6-3 and TRBJ1-1, with D possibly being TRBD1 (6 bases). The CDR3 totals 16 residues. V lost 5 bases to trimming and J lost 6 bases, with 22 bases between them. In germline, CDR1 is MNHEY, CDR2 SVGEGT. DNA for the CDR3: TGTGCCAGCAGTCATCCACAGGGACCCTTGAGCTCTGAAGCTTTCTTT. Translation: CASSHPQGPLSSEAFF.

The table lists this clonotype with a few counts. This rearrangement joins TRBV15 to TRBJ1-5; tentatively, D is TRBD1 (5 bases). Trimming cost V 0 bases and J 2 bases, with 14 bases left between them. From germline, CDR1 is LNHNV and CDR2 YYDKDF (reference sequence). CDR3 length: 17 residues. The CDR3 loop is CATSRDLGGIGNQPQHF. The CDR3 coding sequence is TGTGCCACCAGCAGAGATCTTGGGGGTATCGGCAATCAGCCCCAGCATTTT.